This T cell receptor beta chain is drawn from a study of cytomegalovirus exposure and HLA in healthy donors. Study-level findings and limits: It was about 180 TCR beta chains that were listed as cytomegalovirus-associated.

Primers for the PCR totalled 60 Vbeta and 13 Jbeta. Produced via immunoSEQ multiplex PCR; TCRdb's table is partial and in-frame only. The sample has about 140,000 clones; 80% are singletons. A word on this clone: Its cognate antigen is unknown.

With 4 bases removed from V and 11 bases from J, the gap between germline ends came to 23 bases. Germline assignment: CDR1 LGHNA and CDR2 YSLEER. The CDR3 sequence is 15 residues long. V and J are TRBV4-3 and TRBJ1-1; D is perhaps TRBD1 (5 bases). The TCR sequence derives from a man aged 30 to 45 in good health. The specimen sequenced was PBMCs. CDR3 sequence reads: CASSPDGGSGSSAFF. The CDR3 DNA sequence: TGCGCCAGCAGCCCCGATGGAGGGTCAGGGTCATCGGCTTTCTTT.